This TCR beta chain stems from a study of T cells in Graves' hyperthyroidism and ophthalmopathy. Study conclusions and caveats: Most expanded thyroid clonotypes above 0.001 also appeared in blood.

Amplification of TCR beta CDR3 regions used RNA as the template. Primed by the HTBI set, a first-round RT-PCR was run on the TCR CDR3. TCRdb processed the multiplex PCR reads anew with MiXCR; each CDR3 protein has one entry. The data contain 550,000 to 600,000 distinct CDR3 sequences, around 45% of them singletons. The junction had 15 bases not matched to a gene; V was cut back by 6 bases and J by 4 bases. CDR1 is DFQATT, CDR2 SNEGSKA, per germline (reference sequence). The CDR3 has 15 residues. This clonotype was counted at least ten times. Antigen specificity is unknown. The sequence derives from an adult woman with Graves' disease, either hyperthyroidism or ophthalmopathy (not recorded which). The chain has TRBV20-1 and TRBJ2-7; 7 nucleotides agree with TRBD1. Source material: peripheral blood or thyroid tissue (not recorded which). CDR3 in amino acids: CSAQPGTVLTYEQYF. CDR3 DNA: TGCAGTGCCCAACCCGGGACAGTGTTAACTTACGAGCAGTACTTC.